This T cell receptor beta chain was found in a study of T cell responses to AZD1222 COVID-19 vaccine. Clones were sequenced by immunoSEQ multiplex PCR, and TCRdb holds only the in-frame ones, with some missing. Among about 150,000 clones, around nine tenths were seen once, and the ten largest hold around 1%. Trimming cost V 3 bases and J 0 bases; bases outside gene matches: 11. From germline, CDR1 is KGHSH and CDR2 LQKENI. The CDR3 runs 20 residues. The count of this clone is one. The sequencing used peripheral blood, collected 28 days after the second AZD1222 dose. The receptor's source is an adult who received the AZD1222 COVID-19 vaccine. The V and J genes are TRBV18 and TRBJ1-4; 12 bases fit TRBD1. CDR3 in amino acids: CASSPVPGTGGSATNEKLFF. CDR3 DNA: TGTGCCAGCTCACCCGTCCCCGGGACAGGGGGCTCCGCAACTAATGAAAAACTGTTTTTT.